These 28 T cell receptor beta chains were all obtained from the same sample, sequenced in a study of T cell changes during pregnancy in multiple sclerosis. Assay: immunoSEQ multiplex PCR; the TCRdb copy retains only in-frame clones and omits some. The sample lists about 46,000 clones, approximately 94% seen once, with less than 5% in the top ten. The sequenced sample was CD8+ T cells from peripheral blood mononuclear cells, obtained in the first trimester of pregnancy. Receptors were obtained from a female donor with multiple sclerosis, enrolled in a pregnancy study.

V is TRBV19 and J is TRBJ1-1; D is unclear. The V end was cut by 5 bases, the J end by 5 bases, with 12 bases between. Germline lookup yields CDR1 LNHDA and CDR2 SQIVND (reference sequence). This CDR3 has 13 residues. Written as DNA, the CDR3 is TGTGCCAGTAGTCTTTACTCAAGTACTGAAGCTTTCTTT. Translation gives CASSLYSSTEAFF.

This chain links TRBV19 with TRBJ2-7; 8 nucleotides match TRBD2. This CDR3 is 14 amino acids long. CDR1 is LNHDA and CDR2 is SQIVND in the germline V gene (reference sequence). V gave up 1 base and J gave up 4 bases; unmatched junction bases: 3. The CDR3 region is CASSIAGGVYEQYF. DNA for the CDR3: TGTGCCAGTAGTATAGCGGGAGGGGTTTACGAGCAGTACTTC.

This chain joins TRBV7-2 and TRBJ2-3, with 8 bases lining up with TRBD2. V was pared by 6 bases and J by 5 bases, with 7 bases of the junction left unmatched. This CDR3 is built from 14 residues. The germline V gene has CDR1 SGHTA and CDR2 FQGNSA. The CDR3 protein is CASRGGGSRDTQYF. The CDR3 coding sequence is TGTGCCAGCAGAGGCGGGGGGTCAAGAGATACGCAGTATTTT.

The genes are TRBV18 and TRBJ2-7, with 11 bases that match TRBD1. Germline V CDR1 and CDR2: KGHSH, LQKENI. The V and J ends lost 0 bases and 2 bases, in that order; junction bases with no gene match: 6. The CDR3 covers 17 residues. The CDR3 DNA reads TGTGCCAGCTCACCACCCCCCGGGACAGGGGGTACCTACGAGCAGTACTTC. The encoded protein is CASSPPPGTGGTYEQYF.

J is TRBJ1-2 and V is TRBV7-9, with a possible D match to TRBD1 (6 bases). Germline-derived CDR1 and CDR2 are SEHNR and FQNEAQ (reference sequence). Trimming cost V 1 base and J 6 bases, with 12 bases left between them. The CDR3 length is 14 residues. In nucleotides, the CDR3 is TGTGCCAGCAGCTTAGGAGGGGGGGCGGATGGCTACACCTTC. Its translation is CASSLGGGADGYTF.

The rearrangement joins TRBV9 to TRBJ1-1, with D maybe TRBD1 (5 bases). Looked up from germline, CDR1 is SGDLS and CDR2 is YYNGEE. V gave up 4 bases and J gave up 11 bases, with 18 bases separating them. This CDR3 is 13 amino acids long. In DNA form, the CDR3 reads TGTGCCAGCAGCTCCGGGACTTCTACGGAGGCTTTCTTT. Translation: CASSSGTSTEAFF.

The chain combines TRBV12-5 with TRBJ2-1; D may be TRBD1 (6 bases). Trimming took off 6 bases at V and 4 bases at J, with 13 bases between the two ends. Germline V lookup: CDR1 LGHNT, CDR2 FRNRAP. This CDR3 spans 14 amino acids. The CDR3 sequence is CASGSPGHYNEQFF. Here the CDR3 DNA reads TGTGCTAGTGGCTCTCCGGGACATTACAATGAGCAGTTCTTC.

This chain joins TRBV29-1 and TRBJ2-2; possible D gene TRBD1, 6 bases. Germline CDR1 reads SQVTM; CDR2 reads ANQGSEA. V lost 6 bases and J 5 bases, leaving 10 bases between the germline ends. CDR3 length equals 12 residues. In DNA form, the CDR3 reads TGCAGCGTAGCAGGGGTGACCGGGGAGCTGTTTTTT. Its translation is CSVAGVTGELFF.

The chain joins TRBV10-3 to TRBJ1-4, with 7 bases aligning to TRBD1. CDR3 size: 17 residues. Losses at the gene ends were 0 bases for V and 8 bases for J; bases not matched to a gene: 12. CDR1 is ENHRY, CDR2 SYGVKD, per germline. The CDR3 protein is CAISESVTARGEEKLFF. The CDR3 DNA sequence: TGTGCCATCAGTGAGTCGGTAACAGCCAGGGGGGAAGAAAAACTGTTTTTT.

This clone was counted a single time. The chain links TRBV11-2 to TRBJ2-7; 11 nucleotides match TRBD2. V gave up 3 bases and J gave up 3 bases; unmatched junction bases: 10. Germline CDR1 is SGHAT and CDR2 is FQNNGV. There are 17 residues in the CDR3. The CDR3: CASSLDSTSGGIYEQYF. CDR3 DNA sequence: TGTGCCAGCAGCTTGGACTCAACTAGCGGGGGAATCTACGAGCAGTACTTC.

The V and J genes are TRBV27 and TRBJ2-5, with D possibly matching TRBD2 (5 bases). Between the trimmed V and J ends, which lost 1 base and 4 bases, there was a span of 16 bases. The germline CDR1 and CDR2 sequences are MNHEY and SMNVEV (reference sequence). This CDR3 is 16 amino acids long. The CDR3 here is CASSLLPGDVRETQYF. The CDR3 DNA follows: TGTGCCAGCAGTTTATTGCCCGGGGATGTAAGAGAGACCCAGTACTTC.

J is TRBJ2-5 and V is TRBV15; D is possibly TRBD2 (6 bases). This CDR3 spans 13 amino acids. V dropped 0 bases and J dropped 5 bases, with 7 bases sitting between them. Germline CDR1 is LNHNV and CDR2 is YYDKDF (reference sequence). CDR3 sequence reads: CATSRDRGETQYF. The DNA of the CDR3 is TGTGCCACCAGCAGAGATCGGGGGGAGACCCAGTACTTC.

The V gene is TRBV9, the J gene TRBJ2-7; 11 bases are shared with TRBD1. The V segment lost 4 bases and the J segment 4 bases; nucleotides outside the gene matches: 7. The CDR3 is 15 residues long. Germline assignment: CDR1 SGDLS and CDR2 YYNGEE. Written as DNA, the CDR3 is TGTGCCAGCAGCCCCTCCGGGACAGGGGGTTACGAGCAGTACTTC. This gives the protein CASSPSGTGGYEQYF.

This rearrangement joins TRBV5-1 to TRBJ2-1, with D tentatively TRBD1 (6 bases). The V and J ends lost 7 bases and 7 bases respectively, with 9 bases between them. This CDR3 comprises 11 residues. Germline-derived CDR1 and CDR2 are SGHRS and YFSETQ. The CDR3 here is CASRTVNEQFF. CDR3 in DNA: TGCGCCAGCCGGACAGTGAATGAGCAGTTCTTC.

This clone was seen only once. The chain couples TRBV4-2 to TRBJ1-5; possibly TRBD1 for D (5 bases). Per the germline V gene, CDR1 is LGHNA and CDR2 is YNFKEQ. The CDR3 contains 16 residues. V lost 3 bases, J lost 2 bases, and 14 bases lay in between. Here the CDR3 reads CASSQNVGEGNQPQHF. CDR3 nucleotide sequence: TGTGCCAGCAGCCAGAACGTAGGGGAGGGCAATCAGCCCCAGCATTTT.

The chain carries TRBV7-6 and TRBJ2-7, with 10 bases aligning to TRBD1. Germline V gene lookup returns CDR1 SGHVS and CDR2 FNYEAQ. The CDR3 sequence is 14 residues long. The ends lost 1 base at V and 7 bases at J; junction bases unmatched: 4. Here the CDR3 reads CASSLGTGGKEQYF. The CDR3, as DNA: TGTGCCAGCAGCTTAGGGACAGGGGGGAAGGAGCAGTACTTC.

The chain is built from TRBV4-2 and TRBJ2-3; TRBD1 aligns across 8 bases. The CDR3 loop spans 18 amino acids. CDR1 is LGHNA, CDR2 YNFKEQ, per germline. V was clipped by 0 bases and J by 2 bases; unmatched bases: 10. The DNA for the CDR3 is TGTGCCAGCAGCCAAGATGAGTCCGCGACAGGGGTCACAGATACGCAGTATTTT. This translates into CASSQDESATGVTDTQYF.

V is TRBV30 and J is TRBJ2-1, with D perhaps TRBD2 (7 bases). The CDR3 has 16 amino acids. The V gene's germline CDR1 is GTSNPN and CDR2 SVGIG (reference sequence). V was clipped by 2 bases and J by 9 bases, with 23 bases between them. The CDR3 is CAWSLGGGLPWSEQFF. The CDR3 DNA reads as TGTGCCTGGAGTCTCGGAGGGGGACTACCTTGGAGTGAGCAGTTCTTC.

Only a few counts were recorded for this clone. The chain is built from TRBV29-1 and TRBJ1-2, with TRBD1 as a possible D gene (5 bases). CDR1 and CDR2 (germline): SQVTM, ANQGSEA. The CDR3 runs 12 residues. V shed 0 bases and J shed 5 bases, with 7 bases lying between them. The CDR3 protein is CSVEDRQYGYTF. Here the CDR3 DNA reads TGCAGCGTTGAAGACCGACAGTATGGCTACACCTTC.

V gene TRBV5-1 combines with J gene TRBJ2-5; 8 bases are shared with TRBD1. V lost 4 bases to trimming and J lost 13 bases; unmatched junction nucleotides: 12. The CDR3 spans 13 residues. The germline CDR1 and CDR2 sequences are SGHRS and YFSETQ. The CDR3 region has the DNA TGCGCCAGCAGCCCTCGGACAGGGCCCTCCCCGTACTTC. This sequence encodes CASSPRTGPSPYF. Full variable domain (rest looked up from reference TRBV5-1 and TRBJ2-5): KAGVTQTPRYLIKTRGQQVTLSCSPISGHRSVSWYQQTPGQGLQFLFEYFSETQRNKGNFPGRFSGRQFSNSRSEMNVSTLELGDSALYLCASSPRTGPSPYFGPGTRLLVL.

V usage is TRBV6-1 and J usage is TRBJ2-7, with D possibly matching TRBD2 (6 bases). CDR1 MNHNS and CDR2 SASEGT come from the germline V gene. This CDR3 has 20 amino acids. With 1 base removed from V and 5 bases from J, the gap between germline ends came to 30 bases. The CDR3 is CASSEGGPGDRWIVVHEQYF. In DNA, the CDR3 is TGTGCCAGCAGTGAAGGTGGTCCGGGAGATCGCTGGATTGTTGTCCACGAGCAGTACTTC.

This chain links TRBV9 with TRBJ2-7; 7 nucleotides match TRBD2. Germline CDR1 is SGDLS and CDR2 is YYNGEE. The CDR3 totals 15 residues. The J segment lost 5 bases and the V segment lost 4 bases, leaving 12 bases of the junction unmatched. CDR3 DNA sequence: TGTGCCAGCAGCCCGAGAGTGCTACGGGGGGACGAGCAGTACTTC. Its protein is CASSPRVLRGDEQYF.

V gene TRBV27 combines with J gene TRBJ2-7, with D hard to call. V lost 4 bases, J lost 6 bases, and 13 bases lay in between. The CDR3 length is 13 residues. Per germline, CDR1 MNHEY and CDR2 SMNVEV (reference sequence). The CDR3 coding sequence is TGTGCCAGCAGTTCGTCCGGAGCGCGCGAGCAGTACTTC. Translating gives CASSSSGAREQYF.

DNA of the CDR3: TGTGCCAGCAGTTTACCCTACCGGGTTGAAGCTTTCTTT. It specifies CASSLPYRVEAFF. The V gene is TRBV28, the J gene TRBJ1-1; no reliable D call. The CDR3 runs to 13 residues. V shed 2 bases and J shed 7 bases, with 11 bases lying between them. CDR1 is MDHEN, CDR2 SYDVKM, per germline. Variable domain in full (rest from reference TRBV28 and TRBJ1-1): DVKVTQSSRYLVKRTGEKVFLECVQDMDHENMFWYRQDPGLGLRLIYFSYDVKMKEKGDIPEGYSVSREKKERFSLILESASTNQTSMYLCASSLPYRVEAFFGQGTRLTVV.

V usage is TRBV19 and J usage is TRBJ2-7; 8 bases match TRBD1. Looked up from germline, CDR1 is LNHDA and CDR2 is SQIVND (reference sequence). This CDR3 has 13 amino acids. The junction had 11 bases not matched to a gene; V was cut back by 10 bases and J by 6 bases. This CDR3 reads CATRQGPNPEQYF. The CDR3, as DNA: TGTGCCACCAGACAGGGGCCCAACCCCGAGCAGTACTTC.

V gene TRBV19 combines with J gene TRBJ2-3; TRBD1 might be the D (6 bases). The V end lost 3 bases, the J end lost 3 bases, and 13 bases lay between the germline ends. The CDR3 runs to 15 residues. CDR1 LNHDA and CDR2 SQIVND come from the germline V gene (reference sequence). Written as DNA, the CDR3 is TGTGCCAGTAGTATTAGGGCCACAGGGACAGATACGCAGTATTTT. Translated: CASSIRATGTDTQYF.

Ten or more counts support this clone. The rearrangement uses TRBV14 and TRBJ2-3; D is unclear. This CDR3 has 17 amino acids. The germline gives CDR1 SGHDN, CDR2 FVKESK. Trimming cost V 1 base and J 5 bases, with 19 bases left between them. The CDR3 protein is CASSQAPRFLFQDTQYF. CDR3 coding DNA: TGTGCCAGCAGCCAAGCCCCTAGGTTCCTCTTCCAAGATACGCAGTATTTT.

The chain uses TRBV9 and TRBJ1-2, with 8 positions matching TRBD1. Losses at the gene ends were 2 bases for V and 8 bases for J; bases not matched to a gene: 8. The CDR3 consists of 14 residues. Germline-derived CDR1 and CDR2 are SGDLS and YYNGEE. CDR3 coding DNA: TGTGCCAGCAGCGTTGGCAGGGGGCAAGGGGGCTACACCTTC. Translation: CASSVGRGQGGYTF.